This T cell receptor (beta chain) was identified in a study of T-cell reconstitution after alpha-beta-depleted transplantation in children listed by TCRdb under 2016. A note on the overall study: Using TCR repertoire profiling, the study followed T-cell immune reconstitution in a quantitative way in children after TCRalphabeta/CD19-depleted allogeneic hematopoietic cell transplantation. Results the study describes overall, beyond this receptor: The apparently early recovery of alphabetaT-cell counts about two months after transplant reportedly depended on only several hundred rapidly expanded clones that came from non-depleted graft cells. The frequencies of hyperexpanded clones fell over the following months, and after one year, T-cell counts and TCRbeta diversity were mostly attributed to newly produced T cells. The high TCRbeta diversity at day 60 in some patients was ascribed to recipient T cells and intrathymic progenitors that had survived conditioning.

Libraries were prepared through PCR. The sequencer listed for this sample is Illumina HiSeq 2500. Molecular barcoding was employed in the preparation of TCR libraries, with unique molecular identifiers being used to normalize TCRbeta repertoire quantification. TCRdb took the public reads, trimmed them with fastp at Q25, ran MiXCR for clone calling and kept in-frame beta chains. Each record represents a unique CDR3 protein, reported with the most common genes and DNA among its rows. This sample is represented by 200,000 to 300,000 distinct CDR3 sequences; roughly 24% of them were singletons. The biggest ten clones account for more than 2% of the sample. Per the publication, the treatment or condition label means: allogeneic hematopoietic cell transplantation with graft depleted of TCRalphabeta T cells and CD19 B cells. The transplant recipients were children given TCRalphabeta/CD19-depleted allogeneic hematopoietic cell grafts.

The germline V gene yields SQVTM for CDR1 and ANQGSEA for CDR2. V drops 3 bases and J drops 0 bases, leaving 15 bases in between. Spanning cysteine to phenylalanine, the CDR3 consists of 16 amino acids. The retained sequence is limited to the CDR3, 48 bases, with the frame set at the first base. This clonotype has at least ten counts. What this receptor recognizes is not known. The input lacks base qualities; no much larger clone sits a single base away. The receptor comes from a girl aged 2 to 10 with Fanconi anemia, due to receive a stem cell transplant. The sequence is built from TRBV29-1 and TRBJ2-1, with TRBD2 as a weak D call on 5 bases. The sample consisted of PBMCs, taken before TCRalphabeta/CD19-depleted stem cell transplant. The CDR3 in this case is CSVDLRRGRSYNEQFF. The DNA is as follows: TGCAGCGTTGACCTACGACGGGGTCGCTCCTACAATGAGCAGTTCTTC.